The 17 T cell receptor beta chains reported below all come from one sample, sequenced in a study of blood T cell repertoires in COVID-19. Clones were sequenced by immunoSEQ multiplex PCR, and TCRdb holds only the in-frame ones, with some missing. The sample has 150,000 to 200,000 clones; around 82% are singletons. The sequencing input was peripheral blood. These receptors originate from a woman older than 75 with acute or convalescent COVID-19.

J is TRBJ2-7 and V is TRBV5-1; TRBD1 might be the D (5 bases). Germline V gives CDR1 SGHRS, CDR2 YFSETQ. The CDR3 contains 13 residues. V was shortened by 3 bases and J by 3 bases, with 10 bases between the two germline ends. The CDR3 bases are TGCGCCAGCAGCTCCTACCAGGGCTACGAGCAGTACTTC. It yields the protein CASSSYQGYEQYF.

A single count supports this clone. The genes are TRBV2 and TRBJ2-3; 16 bases fit TRBD2. Germline V gene lookup returns CDR1 SNHLY and CDR2 FYNNEI. V trimming: 4 bases; J trimming: 5 bases; junction bases outside the gene matches: 12. CDR3 length: 19 amino acids. The DNA of the CDR3 is TGTGCCAGCAGTGCGCGGACGGGACTAGCGGGGGGGTCTAGAGATACGCAGTATTTT. The encoded protein is CASSARTGLAGGSRDTQYF.

V is TRBV9 and J is TRBJ2-3, with a tentative D call TRBD2 (6 bases). Germline V gene sequence: CDR1 SGDLS, CDR2 YYNGEE. V was shortened by 4 bases and J by 3 bases, with 15 bases between the two germline ends. The CDR3 loop spans 15 amino acids. CDR3 bases: TGTGCCAGCAGCCCCCGGGACTTACTAACAGATACGCAGTATTTT. The encoded protein is CASSPRDLLTDTQYF.

This chain connects TRBV5-1 to TRBJ1-1, with 8 positions matching TRBD1. Germline V gene data show CDR1 as SGHRS and CDR2 as YFSETQ. With V trimmed by 0 bases and J by 1 base, 5 bases remained unmatched. The CDR3 consists of 16 residues. The CDR3 DNA sequence: TGCGCCAGCAGCTTGGAAGGTGGGACAGGGAACACTGAAGCTTTCTTT. Translation: CASSLEGGTGNTEAFF.

The chain uses TRBV15 and TRBJ2-2; D is ambiguous. The ends were cut back, 1 base at V and 6 bases at J, with 6 bases in the middle. Looked up from germline, CDR1 is LNHNV and CDR2 is YYDKDF (reference sequence). The CDR3 length is 13 residues. CDR3 sequence: CATSRAGPGELFF. The CDR3 DNA reads TGTGCCACCAGCAGAGCTGGGCCCGGGGAGCTGTTTTTT.

The CDR3 spells CASSASLNEQFF. CDR3 coding DNA: TGTGCCAGCAGCGCCTCCCTCAATGAGCAGTTCTTC. The chain recombines TRBV9 with TRBJ2-1; D call uncertain. The CDR3 consists of 12 residues. Per germline, CDR1 SGDLS and CDR2 YYNGEE. Trimming removed 3 bases at V and 6 bases at J, with 7 bases between.

The V gene is TRBV12-3 or TRBV12-4, the J gene TRBJ1-6; D remains ambiguous. Deletions cut 3 bases from V and 10 bases from J, with 7 bases between. The CDR3 runs 12 residues. CDR3 DNA: TGTGCCAGCAGTTTGGGAGGCTCACCCCTCCACTTT. This gives the protein CASSLGGSPLHF.

The J gene is TRBJ2-7, the V gene TRBV7-2; no clear D gene. This CDR3 has 13 amino acids. Germline V gene sequence: CDR1 SGHTA, CDR2 FQGNSA. V was shortened by 6 bases and J by 6 bases, with 15 bases between the two germline ends. CDR3: CASRLLSVAEQYF. CDR3 coding DNA: TGTGCCAGCAGGCTTCTTAGTGTTGCCGAGCAGTACTTC. Based on the CDR3 plus reference TRBV7-2 and TRBJ2-7, the full variable domain is GAGVSQSPSNKVTEKGKDVELRCDPISGHTALYWYRQSLGQGLEFLIYFQGNSAPDKSGLPSDRFSAERTGGSVSTLTIQRTQQEDSAVYLCASRLLSVAEQYFGPGTRLTVT.

The V call is TRBV7-9, the J call TRBJ1-6, with TRBD1 identical over 8 bases. The germline V gene encodes CDR1 SEHNR and CDR2 FQNEAQ (reference sequence). The CDR3 covers 17 residues. V lost 6 bases and J lost 6; bases outside the gene matches: 13. The CDR3 sequence: CASSSPQGAFSNSPLHF. The CDR3 coding sequence is TGTGCCAGCAGTTCCCCCCAGGGGGCGTTTTCTAATTCACCCCTCCACTTT.

This rearrangement joins TRBV5-1 to TRBJ1-2, with TRBD1 matching over 7 bases. The junction had 14 bases not matched to a gene; V was cut back by 4 bases and J by 8 bases. CDR1 and CDR2 from the germline V gene are SGHRS and YFSETQ. The CDR3 length is 15 residues. The CDR3 is CASSTGQESEGGYTF. CDR3 DNA: TGCGCCAGCAGCACCGGACAGGAATCAGAGGGGGGCTACACCTTC.

The rearrangement uses TRBV9 and TRBJ2-3, with TRBD2 identical over 10 bases. CDR1 SGDLS and CDR2 YYNGEE come from the germline V gene. With 0 bases clipped from V and 1 base from J, the junction kept 5 bases outside the gene matches. CDR3 size: 17 residues. The CDR3 sequence: CASSVGTSGRRTDTQYF. In DNA, the CDR3 is TGTGCCAGCAGCGTAGGGACTAGCGGCAGACGCACAGATACGCAGTATTTT.

The sample holds a few counts of this clone. The chain employs TRBV12-5 and TRBJ1-2, with D unresolved. This CDR3 region has 13 residues. The V end lost 0 bases, the J end lost 7 bases, and 9 bases lay between the germline ends. Germline V gene sequence: CDR1 LGHNT, CDR2 FRNRAP. Written as DNA, the CDR3 is TGTGCTAGTGGTTTGGTGGCAGTTTCTGGCTACACCTTC. Its protein is CASGLVAVSGYTF.

The chain recombines TRBV11-2 with TRBJ2-5, with D tentatively TRBD1 (5 bases). V lost 5 bases and J lost 1, with 14 bases in between. CDR1 SGHAT and CDR2 FQNNGV come from the germline V gene. The CDR3 has 15 amino acids. The CDR3: CASSPHSGAQETQYF. CDR3 sequence (DNA): TGTGCCAGCAGCCCGCACTCTGGGGCCCAAGAGACCCAGTACTTC.

The chain uses TRBV2 and TRBJ1-4, with TRBD1 matching over 9 bases. The CDR3 runs to 12 residues. Germline CDR1 is SNHLY and CDR2 is FYNNEI. V lost 5 bases, J lost 16 bases, and 8 bases stayed unmatched. The CDR3 nucleotides are TGTGCCAGCAGTCAATACAGGGGGCGAGGGTTTTTT. It yields the protein CASSQYRGRGFF.

This chain joins TRBV12-3 or TRBV12-4 and TRBJ1-1; no clear D gene. The CDR3 covers 12 residues. V lost 7 bases and J lost 3, with 9 bases in between. CDR3 bases: TGTGCCAGCACTCTACCCTACACTGAAGCTTTCTTT. The encoded protein is CASTLPYTEAFF.

The rearrangement uses TRBV29-1 and TRBJ2-1; D remains ambiguous. The CDR3 runs to 15 residues. Germline CDR1 SQVTM, CDR2 ANQGSEA. Trimming left V 6 bases short and J 0 bases short, with 15 bases between. CDR3 loop: CSVTLDWSSYNEQFF. The CDR3 DNA is TGCAGCGTGACCCTAGACTGGAGCTCCTACAATGAGCAGTTCTTC.

The chain links TRBV5-1 to TRBJ2-1; the match to TRBD2 covers 11 bases. Germline CDR1 and CDR2: SGHRS and YFSETQ. The CDR3 runs 16 residues. The V segment lost 3 bases and the J segment 8 bases; nucleotides outside the gene matches: 10. CDR3 region: CASSSSLAGVGDEQFF. CDR3 sequence (DNA): TGCGCCAGCAGCTCGTCACTAGCGGGAGTCGGCGATGAGCAGTTCTTC.